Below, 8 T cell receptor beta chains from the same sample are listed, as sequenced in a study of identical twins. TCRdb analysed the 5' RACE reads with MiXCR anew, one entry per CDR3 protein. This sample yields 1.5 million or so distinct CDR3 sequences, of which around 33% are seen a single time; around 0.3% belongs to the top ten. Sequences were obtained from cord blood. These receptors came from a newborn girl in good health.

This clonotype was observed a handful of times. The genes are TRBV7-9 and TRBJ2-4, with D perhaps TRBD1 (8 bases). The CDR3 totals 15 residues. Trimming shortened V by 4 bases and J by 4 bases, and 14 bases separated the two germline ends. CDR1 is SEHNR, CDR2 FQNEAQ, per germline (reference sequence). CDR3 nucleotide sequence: TGTGCCAGCAGCTCGTCACAGGGGGGGAAAAACATTCAGTACTTC. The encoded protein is CASSSSQGGKNIQYF.

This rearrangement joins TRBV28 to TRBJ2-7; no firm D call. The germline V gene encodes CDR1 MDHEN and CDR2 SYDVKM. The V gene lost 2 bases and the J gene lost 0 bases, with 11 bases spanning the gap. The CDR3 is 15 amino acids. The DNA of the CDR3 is TGTGCCAGCAGTTTAAGGCGCAGGAGCTCCTACGAGCAGTACTTC. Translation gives CASSLRRRSSYEQYF.

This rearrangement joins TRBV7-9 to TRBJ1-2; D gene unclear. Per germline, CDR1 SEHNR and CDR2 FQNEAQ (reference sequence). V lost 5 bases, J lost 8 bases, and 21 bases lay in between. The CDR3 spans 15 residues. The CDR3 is CASSRLRGPFMGYTF. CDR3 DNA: TGTGCCAGCAGCCGCCTGAGAGGACCCTTTATGGGCTACACCTTC.

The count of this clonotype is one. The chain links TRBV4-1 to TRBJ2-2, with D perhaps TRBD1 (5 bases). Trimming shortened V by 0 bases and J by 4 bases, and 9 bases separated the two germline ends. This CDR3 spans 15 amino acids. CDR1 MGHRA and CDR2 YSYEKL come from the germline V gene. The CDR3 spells CASSQDPQVTGELFF. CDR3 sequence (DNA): TGCGCCAGCAGCCAAGATCCACAGGTCACCGGGGAGCTGTTTTTT.

The CDR3 region is CAIRKGATYGYTF. The CDR3 nucleotides read TGTGCCATCAGGAAAGGGGCTACATATGGCTACACCTTC. The chain links TRBV10-3 to TRBJ1-2; D is possibly TRBD1 (5 bases). CDR3 length: 13 residues. Germline-derived CDR1 and CDR2 are ENHRY and SYGVKD. Trimming shortened V by 6 bases and J by 5 bases, and 13 bases separated the two germline ends.

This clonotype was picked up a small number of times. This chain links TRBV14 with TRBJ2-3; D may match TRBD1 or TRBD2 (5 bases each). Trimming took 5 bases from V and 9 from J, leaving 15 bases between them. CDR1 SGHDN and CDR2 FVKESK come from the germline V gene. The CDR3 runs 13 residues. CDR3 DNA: TGTGCCAGCAGCACAAGTAGAGGGACCACGCAGTATTTT. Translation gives CASSTSRGTTQYF.

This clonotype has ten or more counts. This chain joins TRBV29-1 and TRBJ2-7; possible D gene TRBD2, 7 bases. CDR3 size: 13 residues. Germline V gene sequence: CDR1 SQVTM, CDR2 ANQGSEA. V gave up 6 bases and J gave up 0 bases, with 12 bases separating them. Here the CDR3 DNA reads TGCAGCGTCGGAGGGGGGGACTCCTACGAGCAGTACTTC. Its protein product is CSVGGGDSYEQYF.

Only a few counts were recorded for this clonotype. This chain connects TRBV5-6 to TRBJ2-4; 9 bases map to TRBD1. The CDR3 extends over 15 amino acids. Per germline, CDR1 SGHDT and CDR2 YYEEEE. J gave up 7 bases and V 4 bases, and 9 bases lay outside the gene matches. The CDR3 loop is CASSPGQGERNIQYF. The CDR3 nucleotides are TGTGCCAGCAGCCCGGGACAGGGCGAGAGGAACATTCAGTACTTC.